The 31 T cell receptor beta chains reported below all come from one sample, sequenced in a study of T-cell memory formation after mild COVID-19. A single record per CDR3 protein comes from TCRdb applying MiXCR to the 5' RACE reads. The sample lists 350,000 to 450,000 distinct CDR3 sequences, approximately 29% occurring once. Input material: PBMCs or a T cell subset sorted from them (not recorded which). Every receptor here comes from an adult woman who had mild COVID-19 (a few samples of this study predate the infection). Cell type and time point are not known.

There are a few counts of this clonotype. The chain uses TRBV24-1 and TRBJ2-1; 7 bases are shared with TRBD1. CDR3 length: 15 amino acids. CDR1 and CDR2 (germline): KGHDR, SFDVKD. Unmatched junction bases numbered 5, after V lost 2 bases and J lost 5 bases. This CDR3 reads CATSDWRTGDNEQFF. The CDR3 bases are TGTGCCACCAGTGATTGGAGGACAGGAGACAATGAGCAGTTCTTC.

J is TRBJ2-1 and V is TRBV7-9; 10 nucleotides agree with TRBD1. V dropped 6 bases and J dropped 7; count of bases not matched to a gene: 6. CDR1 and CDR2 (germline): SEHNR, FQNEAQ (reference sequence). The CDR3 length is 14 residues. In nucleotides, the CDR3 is TGTGCCAGCAGGCCGGGACAGGGGAAGAATGAGCAGTTCTTC. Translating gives CASRPGQGKNEQFF.

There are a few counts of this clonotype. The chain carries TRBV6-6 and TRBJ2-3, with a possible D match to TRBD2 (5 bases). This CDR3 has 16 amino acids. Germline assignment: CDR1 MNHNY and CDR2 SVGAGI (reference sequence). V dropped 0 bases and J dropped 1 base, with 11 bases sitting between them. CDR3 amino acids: CASSYSKAVGTDTQYF. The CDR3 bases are TGTGCCAGCAGTTACTCGAAAGCGGTCGGCACAGATACGCAGTATTTT.

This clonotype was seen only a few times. The CDR3 protein is CASTTSGGYTGELFF. The CDR3 DNA reads as TGTGCCAGCACCACTAGCGGGGGGTACACCGGGGAGCTGTTTTTT. This sequence joins TRBV9 and TRBJ2-2; 12 positions match TRBD2. The CDR3 has 15 residues. Germline CDR1 SGDLS, CDR2 YYNGEE. The ends lost 6 bases at V and 3 bases at J; junction bases unmatched: 3.

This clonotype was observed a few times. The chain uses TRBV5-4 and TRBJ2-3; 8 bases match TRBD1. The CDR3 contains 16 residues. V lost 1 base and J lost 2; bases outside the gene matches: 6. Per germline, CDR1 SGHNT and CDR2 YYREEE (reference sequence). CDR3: CASSLRTGQPTDTQYF. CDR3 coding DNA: TGTGCCAGCAGCTTGCGGACAGGGCAGCCCACAGATACGCAGTATTTT.

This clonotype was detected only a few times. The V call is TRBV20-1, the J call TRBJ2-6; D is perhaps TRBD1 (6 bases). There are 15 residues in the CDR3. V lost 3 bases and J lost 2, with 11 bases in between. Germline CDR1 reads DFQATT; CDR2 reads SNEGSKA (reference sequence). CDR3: CSARQGQAGANVLTF. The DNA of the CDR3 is TGCAGTGCTAGGCAGGGGCAGGCTGGGGCCAACGTCCTGACTTTC.

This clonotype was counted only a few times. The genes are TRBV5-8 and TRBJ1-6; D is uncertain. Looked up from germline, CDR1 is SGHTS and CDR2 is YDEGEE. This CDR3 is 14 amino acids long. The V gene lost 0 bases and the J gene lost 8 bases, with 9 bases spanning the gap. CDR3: CASSLDGIDSPLHF. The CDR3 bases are TGTGCCAGCAGCTTGGACGGCATAGATTCACCCCTCCACTTT.

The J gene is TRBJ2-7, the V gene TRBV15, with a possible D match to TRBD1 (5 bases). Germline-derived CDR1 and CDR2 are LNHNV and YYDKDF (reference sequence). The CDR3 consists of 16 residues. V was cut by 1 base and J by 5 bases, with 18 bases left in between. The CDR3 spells CATSRAPFRGAHEQYF. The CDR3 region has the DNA TGTGCCACCAGCAGAGCTCCCTTCCGTGGGGCCCACGAGCAGTACTTC.

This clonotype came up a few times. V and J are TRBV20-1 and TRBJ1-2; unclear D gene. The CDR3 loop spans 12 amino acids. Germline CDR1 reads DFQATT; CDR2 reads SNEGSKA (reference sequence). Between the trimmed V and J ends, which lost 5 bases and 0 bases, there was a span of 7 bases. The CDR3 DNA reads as TGCAGTGCTGAGGCTTCTAACTATGGCTACACCTTC. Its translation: CSAEASNYGYTF.

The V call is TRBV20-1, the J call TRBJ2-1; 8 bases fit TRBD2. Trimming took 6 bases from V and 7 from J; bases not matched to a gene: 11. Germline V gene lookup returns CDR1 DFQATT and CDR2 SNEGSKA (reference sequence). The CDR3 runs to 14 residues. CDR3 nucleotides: TGCAGTGCCGGAGTGGGAGCGGGGGTAAATGAGCAGTTCTTC. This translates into CSAGVGAGVNEQFF.

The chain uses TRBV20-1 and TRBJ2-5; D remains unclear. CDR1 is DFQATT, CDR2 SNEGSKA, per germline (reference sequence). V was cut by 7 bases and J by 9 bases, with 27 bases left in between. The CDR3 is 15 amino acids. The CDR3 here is CSVPSVRVFMASQYF. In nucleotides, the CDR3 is TGCAGTGTTCCCTCCGTACGAGTGTTTATGGCGTCCCAGTACTTC.

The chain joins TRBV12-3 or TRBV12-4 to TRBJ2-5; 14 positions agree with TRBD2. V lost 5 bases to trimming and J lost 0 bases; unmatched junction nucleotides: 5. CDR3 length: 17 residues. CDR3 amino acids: CASSPGLAGVYQETQYF. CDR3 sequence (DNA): TGTGCCAGCAGTCCGGGACTAGCGGGAGTCTACCAAGAGACCCAGTACTTC.

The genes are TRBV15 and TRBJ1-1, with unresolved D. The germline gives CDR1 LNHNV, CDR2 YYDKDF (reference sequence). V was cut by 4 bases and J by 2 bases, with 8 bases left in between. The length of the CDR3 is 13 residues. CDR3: CATSNVINTEAFF. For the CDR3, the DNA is TGTGCCACCAGCAACGTAATTAACACTGAAGCTTTCTTT. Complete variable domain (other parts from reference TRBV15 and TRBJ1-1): DAMVIQNPRYQVTQFGKPVTLSCSQTLNHNVMYWYQQKSSQAPKLLFHYYDKDFNNEADTPDNFQSRRPNTSFCFLDIRSPGLGDTAMYLCATSNVINTEAFFGQGTRLTVV.

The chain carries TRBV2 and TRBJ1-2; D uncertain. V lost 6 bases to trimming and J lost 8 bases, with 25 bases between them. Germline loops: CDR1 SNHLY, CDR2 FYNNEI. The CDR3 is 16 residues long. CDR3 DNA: TGTGCCAGCAGCCTGGGCCGGCAATCCACCCCGGGAGGCTACACCTTC. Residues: CASSLGRQSTPGGYTF.

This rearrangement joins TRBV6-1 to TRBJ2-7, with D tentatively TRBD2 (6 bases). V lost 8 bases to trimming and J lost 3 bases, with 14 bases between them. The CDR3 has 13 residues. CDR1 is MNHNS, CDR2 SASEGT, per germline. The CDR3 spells CASFRDSGYEQYF. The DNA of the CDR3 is TGTGCCAGCTTCCGGGACTCCGGCTACGAGCAGTACTTC.

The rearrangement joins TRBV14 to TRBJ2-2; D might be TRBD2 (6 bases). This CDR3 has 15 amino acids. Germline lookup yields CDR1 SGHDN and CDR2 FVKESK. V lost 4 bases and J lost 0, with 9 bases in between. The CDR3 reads CASSRGVTNTGELFF. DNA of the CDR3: TGTGCCAGCAGCCGGGGGGTTACGAACACCGGGGAGCTGTTTTTT.

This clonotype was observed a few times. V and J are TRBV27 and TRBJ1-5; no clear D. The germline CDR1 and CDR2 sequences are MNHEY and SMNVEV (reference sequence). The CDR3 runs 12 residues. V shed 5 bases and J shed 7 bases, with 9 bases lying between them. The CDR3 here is CASSRTGQPQHF. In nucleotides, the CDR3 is TGTGCCAGCAGTAGGACTGGGCAGCCCCAGCATTTT.

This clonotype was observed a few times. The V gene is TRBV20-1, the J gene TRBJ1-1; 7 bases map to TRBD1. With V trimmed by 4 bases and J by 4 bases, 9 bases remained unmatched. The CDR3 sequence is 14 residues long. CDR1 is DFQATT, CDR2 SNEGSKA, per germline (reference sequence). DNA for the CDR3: TGCAGTGCTAAGCCCAGGGGGGCGGGCACTGAAGCTTTCTTT. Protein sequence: CSAKPRGAGTEAFF.

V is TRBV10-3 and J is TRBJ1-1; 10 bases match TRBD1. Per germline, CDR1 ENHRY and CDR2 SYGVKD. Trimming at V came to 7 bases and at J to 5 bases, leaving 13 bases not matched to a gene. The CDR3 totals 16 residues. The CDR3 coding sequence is TGTGCCATCAAGAACGCTATGGGACAGGGGCATACTGAAGCTTTCTTT. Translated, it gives CAIKNAMGQGHTEAFF.

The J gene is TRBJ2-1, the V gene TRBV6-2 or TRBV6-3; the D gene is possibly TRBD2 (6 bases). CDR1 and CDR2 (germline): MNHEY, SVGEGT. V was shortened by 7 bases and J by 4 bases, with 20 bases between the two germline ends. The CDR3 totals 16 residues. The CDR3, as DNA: TGTGCCAGCATCGAGGGAGGAGACCAAAAGTACAATGAGCAGTTCTTC. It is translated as CASIEGGDQKYNEQFF.

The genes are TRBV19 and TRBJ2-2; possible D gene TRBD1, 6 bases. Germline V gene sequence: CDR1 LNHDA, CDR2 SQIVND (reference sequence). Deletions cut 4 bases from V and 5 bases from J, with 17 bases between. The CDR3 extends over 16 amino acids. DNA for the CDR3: TGTGCCAGTAGTAAACTGTCCTGGGGGCCGACCGGGGAGCTGTTTTTT. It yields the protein CASSKLSWGPTGELFF.

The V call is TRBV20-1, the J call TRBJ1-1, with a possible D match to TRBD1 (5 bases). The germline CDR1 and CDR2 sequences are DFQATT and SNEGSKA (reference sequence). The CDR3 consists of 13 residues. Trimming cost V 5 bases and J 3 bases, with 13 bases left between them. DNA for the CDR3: TGCAGTGCTCGGGGGGATATGGACACTGAAGCTTTCTTT. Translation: CSARGDMDTEAFF.

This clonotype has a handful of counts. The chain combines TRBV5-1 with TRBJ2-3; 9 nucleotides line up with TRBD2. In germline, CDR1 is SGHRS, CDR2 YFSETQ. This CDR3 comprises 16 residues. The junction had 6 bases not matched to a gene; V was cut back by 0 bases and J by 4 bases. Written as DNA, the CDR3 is TGCGCCAGCAGCTTGGCAGGCGGGAGGGCCTCAGATACGCAGTATTTT. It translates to CASSLAGGRASDTQYF.

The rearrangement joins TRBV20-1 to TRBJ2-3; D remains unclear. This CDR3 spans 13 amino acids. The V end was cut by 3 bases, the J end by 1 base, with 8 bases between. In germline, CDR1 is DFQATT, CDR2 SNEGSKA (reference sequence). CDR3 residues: CSARTHGTDTQYF. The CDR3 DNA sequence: TGCAGTGCTAGGACCCATGGCACAGATACGCAGTATTTT.

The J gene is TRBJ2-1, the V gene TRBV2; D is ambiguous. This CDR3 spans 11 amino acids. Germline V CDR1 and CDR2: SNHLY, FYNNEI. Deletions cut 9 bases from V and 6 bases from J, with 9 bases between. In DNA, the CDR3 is TGTGCCAGAGAGATCGTCAATGAGCAGTTCTTC. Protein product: CAREIVNEQFF.

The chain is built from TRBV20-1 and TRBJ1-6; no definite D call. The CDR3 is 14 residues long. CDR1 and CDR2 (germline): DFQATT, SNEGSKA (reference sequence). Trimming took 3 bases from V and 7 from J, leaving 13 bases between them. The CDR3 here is CSASSGHPNSPLHF. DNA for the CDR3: TGCAGTGCTAGTTCGGGCCATCCCAATTCACCCCTCCACTTT.

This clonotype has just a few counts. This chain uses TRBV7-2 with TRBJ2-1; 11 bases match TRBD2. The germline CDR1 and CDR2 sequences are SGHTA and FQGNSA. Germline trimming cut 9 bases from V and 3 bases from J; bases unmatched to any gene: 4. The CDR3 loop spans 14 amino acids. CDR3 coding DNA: TGTGCCAGGACTAGCGGGGCAGGCTACAATGAGCAGTTCTTC. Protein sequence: CARTSGAGYNEQFF.

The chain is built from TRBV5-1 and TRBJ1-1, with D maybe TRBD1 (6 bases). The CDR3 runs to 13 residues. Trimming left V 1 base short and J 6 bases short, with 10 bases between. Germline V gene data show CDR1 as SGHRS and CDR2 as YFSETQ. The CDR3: CASSLTGSAEAFF. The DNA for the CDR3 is TGCGCCAGCAGCTTGACAGGGTCCGCTGAAGCTTTCTTT.

The CDR3 protein is CAWSVDSSSNEKLFF. CDR3 DNA sequence: TGTGCCTGGAGTGTGGACAGTTCGTCGAATGAAAAACTGTTTTTT. The J gene is TRBJ1-4, the V gene TRBV30, with D tentatively TRBD1 (6 bases). With 0 bases removed from V and 5 bases from J, the gap between germline ends came to 13 bases. Germline CDR1 reads GTSNPN; CDR2 reads SVGIG (reference sequence). The CDR3 loop spans 15 amino acids.

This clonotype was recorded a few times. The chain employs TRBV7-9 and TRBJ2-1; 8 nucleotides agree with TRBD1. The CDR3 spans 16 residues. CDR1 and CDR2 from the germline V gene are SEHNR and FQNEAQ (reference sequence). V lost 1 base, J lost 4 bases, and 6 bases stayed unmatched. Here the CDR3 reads CASSLGQGARYNEQFF. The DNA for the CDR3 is TGTGCCAGCAGCTTAGGTCAGGGGGCGAGGTACAATGAGCAGTTCTTC.

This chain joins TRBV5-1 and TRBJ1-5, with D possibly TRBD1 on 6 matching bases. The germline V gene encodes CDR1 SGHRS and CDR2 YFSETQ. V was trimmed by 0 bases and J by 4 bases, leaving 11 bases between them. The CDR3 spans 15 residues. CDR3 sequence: CASSLATGMNQPQHF. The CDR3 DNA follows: TGCGCCAGCAGCTTGGCGACAGGAATGAATCAGCCCCAGCATTTT.